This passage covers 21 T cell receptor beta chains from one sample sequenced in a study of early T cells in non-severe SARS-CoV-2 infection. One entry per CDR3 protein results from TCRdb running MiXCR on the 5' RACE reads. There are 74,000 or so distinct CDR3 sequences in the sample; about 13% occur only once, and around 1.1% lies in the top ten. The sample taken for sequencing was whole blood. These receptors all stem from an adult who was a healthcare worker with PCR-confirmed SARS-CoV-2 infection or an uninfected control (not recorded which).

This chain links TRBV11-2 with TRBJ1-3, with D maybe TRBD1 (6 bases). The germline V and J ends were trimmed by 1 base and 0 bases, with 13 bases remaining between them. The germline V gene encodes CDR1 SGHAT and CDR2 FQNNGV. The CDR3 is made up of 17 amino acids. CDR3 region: CASSLAGHRISGNTIYF. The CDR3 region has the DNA TGTGCCAGCAGCTTAGCGGGACATAGGATCTCTGGAAACACCATATATTTT. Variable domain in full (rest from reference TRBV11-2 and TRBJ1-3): EAGVAQSPRYKIIEKRQSVAFWCNPISGHATLYWYQQILGQGPKLLIQFQNNGVVDDSQLPKDRFSAERLKGVDSTLKIQPAKLEDSAVYLCASSLAGHRISGNTIYFGEGSWLTVV.

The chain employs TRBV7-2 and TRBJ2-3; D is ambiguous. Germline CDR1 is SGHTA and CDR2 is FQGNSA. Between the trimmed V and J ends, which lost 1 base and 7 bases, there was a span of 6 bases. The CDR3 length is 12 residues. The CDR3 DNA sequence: TGTGCCAGCAGCTTAGAAACTTATACGCAGTATTTT. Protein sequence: CASSLETYTQYF.

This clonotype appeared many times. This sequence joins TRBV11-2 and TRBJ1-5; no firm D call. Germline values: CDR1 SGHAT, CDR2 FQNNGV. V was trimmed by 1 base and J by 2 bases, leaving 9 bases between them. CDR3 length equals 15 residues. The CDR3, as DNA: TGTGCCAGCAGCTTAGGCCTTCGGGGCAATCAGCCCCAGCATTTT. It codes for CASSLGLRGNQPQHF.

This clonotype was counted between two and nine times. CDR3 bases: TGTGCCAGCAGTTACTCGGCACCCGAAGGAAGATATGGCTACACCTTC. Translating it yields CASSYSAPEGRYGYTF. V is TRBV6-5 and J is TRBJ1-2; D not certain. The CDR3 is made up of 16 amino acids. CDR1 and CDR2 from the germline V gene are MNHEY and SVGAGI. Between the trimmed V and J ends, which lost 0 bases and 5 bases, there was a span of 16 bases.

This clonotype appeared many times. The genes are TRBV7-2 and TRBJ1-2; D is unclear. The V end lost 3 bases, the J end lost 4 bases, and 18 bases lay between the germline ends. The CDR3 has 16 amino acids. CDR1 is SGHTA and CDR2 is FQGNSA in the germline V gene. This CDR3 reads CASSFLPEAVIYGYTF. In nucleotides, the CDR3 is TGTGCCAGCAGCTTTTTGCCAGAAGCGGTTATCTATGGCTACACCTTC.

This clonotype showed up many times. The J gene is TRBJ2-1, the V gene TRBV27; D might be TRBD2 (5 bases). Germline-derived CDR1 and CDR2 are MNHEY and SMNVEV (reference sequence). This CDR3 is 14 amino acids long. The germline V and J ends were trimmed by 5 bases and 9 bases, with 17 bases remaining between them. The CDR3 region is CASSTSNRGSEQFF. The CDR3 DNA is TGTGCCAGCAGTACATCCAACCGGGGTAGTGAGCAGTTCTTC.

CDR3 residues: CASSFRSNQPQHF. CDR3 coding DNA: TGTGCCAGCAGTTTTCGGAGCAATCAGCCCCAGCATTTT. This chain links TRBV27 with TRBJ1-5; D gene uncertain. There are 13 residues in the CDR3. The germline gives CDR1 MNHEY, CDR2 SMNVEV (reference sequence). V was shortened by 3 bases and J by 1 base, with 4 bases between the two germline ends.

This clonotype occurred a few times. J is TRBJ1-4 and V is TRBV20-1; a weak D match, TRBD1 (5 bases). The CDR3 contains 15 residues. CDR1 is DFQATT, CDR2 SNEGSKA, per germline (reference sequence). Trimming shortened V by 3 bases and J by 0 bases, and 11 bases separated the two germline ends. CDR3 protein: CSASRSGATNEKLFF. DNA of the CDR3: TGCAGTGCTAGTCGTTCGGGGGCAACTAATGAAAAACTGTTTTTT.

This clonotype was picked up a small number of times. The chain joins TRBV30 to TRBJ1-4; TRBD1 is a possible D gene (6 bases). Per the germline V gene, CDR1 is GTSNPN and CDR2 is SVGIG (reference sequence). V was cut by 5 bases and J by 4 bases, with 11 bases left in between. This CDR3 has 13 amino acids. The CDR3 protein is CAWATGSNEKLFF. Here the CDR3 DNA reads TGTGCCTGGGCAACAGGGAGTAATGAAAAACTGTTTTTT.

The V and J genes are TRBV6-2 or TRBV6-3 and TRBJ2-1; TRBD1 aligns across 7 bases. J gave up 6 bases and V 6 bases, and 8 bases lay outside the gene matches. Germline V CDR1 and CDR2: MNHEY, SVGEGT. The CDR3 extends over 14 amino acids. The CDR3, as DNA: TGTGCCAGCAGCACCGGGACAGCACCCAATGAGCAGTTCTTC. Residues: CASSTGTAPNEQFF.

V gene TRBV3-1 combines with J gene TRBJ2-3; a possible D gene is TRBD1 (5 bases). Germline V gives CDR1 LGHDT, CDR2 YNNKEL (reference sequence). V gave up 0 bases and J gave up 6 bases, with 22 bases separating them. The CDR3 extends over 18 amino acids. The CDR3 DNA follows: TGTGCCAGCAGCCAAGAAATGTCGAGGACACTCACTGGCGATACGCAGTATTTT. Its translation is CASSQEMSRTLTGDTQYF.

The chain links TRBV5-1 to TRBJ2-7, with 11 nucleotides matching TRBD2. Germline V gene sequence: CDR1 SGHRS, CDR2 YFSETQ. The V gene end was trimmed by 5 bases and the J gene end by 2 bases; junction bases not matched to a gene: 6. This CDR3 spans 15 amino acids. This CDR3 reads CASRASGGPTYEQYF. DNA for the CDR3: TGCGCCAGCAGAGCTAGCGGGGGGCCCACCTACGAGCAGTACTTC.

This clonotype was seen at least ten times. The CDR3 DNA is TGTGCCAGCAGTTTATCGAGACCCCTTCTCGTCACAGATACGCAGTATTTT. It codes for CASSLSRPLLVTDTQYF. This rearrangement joins TRBV27 to TRBJ2-3, with D hard to call. The germline V gene has CDR1 MNHEY and CDR2 SMNVEV (reference sequence). The V gene lost 0 bases and the J gene lost 2 bases, with 15 bases spanning the gap. The CDR3 totals 17 residues.

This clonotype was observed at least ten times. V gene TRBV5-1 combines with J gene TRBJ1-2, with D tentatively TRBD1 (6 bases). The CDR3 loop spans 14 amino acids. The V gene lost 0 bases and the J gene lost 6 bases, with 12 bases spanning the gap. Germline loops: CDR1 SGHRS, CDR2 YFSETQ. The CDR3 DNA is TGCGCCAGCAGCTTGGAGGGGGGACTACATGGCTACACCTTC. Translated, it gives CASSLEGGLHGYTF.

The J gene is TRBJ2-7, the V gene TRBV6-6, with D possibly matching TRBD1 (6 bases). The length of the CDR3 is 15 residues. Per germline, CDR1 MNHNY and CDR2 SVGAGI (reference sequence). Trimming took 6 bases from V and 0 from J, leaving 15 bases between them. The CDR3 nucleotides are TGTGCCAGCAGGGGGGCGTCGGCCGACTCCTACGAGCAGTACTTC. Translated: CASRGASADSYEQYF.

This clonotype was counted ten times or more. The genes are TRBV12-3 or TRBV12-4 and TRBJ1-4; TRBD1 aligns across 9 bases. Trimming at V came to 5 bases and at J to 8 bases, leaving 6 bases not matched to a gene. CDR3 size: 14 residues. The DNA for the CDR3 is TGTGCCAGCAGTACGACAGGGGGAAAGGAAAAACTGTTTTTT. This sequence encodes CASSTTGGKEKLFF.

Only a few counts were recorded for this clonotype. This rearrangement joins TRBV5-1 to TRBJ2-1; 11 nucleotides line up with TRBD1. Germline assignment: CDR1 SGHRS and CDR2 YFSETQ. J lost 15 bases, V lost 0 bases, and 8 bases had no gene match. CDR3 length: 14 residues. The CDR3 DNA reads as TGCGCCAGCAGCTTGGTTGAGGACAGGGGGCGAAGGTTCTTC. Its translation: CASSLVEDRGRRFF.

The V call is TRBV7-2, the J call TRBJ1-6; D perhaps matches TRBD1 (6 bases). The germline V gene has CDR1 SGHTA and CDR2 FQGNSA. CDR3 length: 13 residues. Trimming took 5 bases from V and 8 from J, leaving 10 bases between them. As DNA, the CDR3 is TGTGCCAGCAGCCGTCGGACAGATTCACCCCTCCACTTT. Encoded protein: CASSRRTDSPLHF.

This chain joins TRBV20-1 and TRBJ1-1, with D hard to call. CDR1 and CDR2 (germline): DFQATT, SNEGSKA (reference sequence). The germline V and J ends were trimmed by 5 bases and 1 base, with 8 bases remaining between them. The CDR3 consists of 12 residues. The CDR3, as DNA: TGCAGTGCTGGTACAGAGAACACTGAAGCTTTCTTT. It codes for CSAGTENTEAFF.

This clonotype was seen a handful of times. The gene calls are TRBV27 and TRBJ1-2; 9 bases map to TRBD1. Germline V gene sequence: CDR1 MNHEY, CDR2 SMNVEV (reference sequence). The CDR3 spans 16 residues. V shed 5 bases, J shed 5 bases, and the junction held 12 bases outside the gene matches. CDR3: CASSRLGTGIGYGYTF. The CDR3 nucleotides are TGTGCCAGCAGTCGGCTGGGGACAGGGATTGGGTATGGCTACACCTTC.

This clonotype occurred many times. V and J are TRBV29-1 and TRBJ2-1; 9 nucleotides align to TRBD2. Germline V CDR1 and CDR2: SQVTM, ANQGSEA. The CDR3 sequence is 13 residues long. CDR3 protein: CSSTAGGRNEQFF. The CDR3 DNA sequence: TGCAGTAGTACAGCGGGAGGAAGGAATGAGCAGTTCTTC.